Listed below are T cell receptor beta chains from one sample, sequenced in a study of CD8+CD57+ T cells in acquired aplastic anemia. TCRdb analysed the reads with MiXCR anew, one entry per CDR3 protein. The sample lists 55,000 to 60,000 distinct CDR3 sequences, approximately 50% occurring once. The sequencing input was sorted CD4+, CD8+, or CD8+CD57+ T cells (not recorded which) from PBMCs. The receptors shown here come from a human donor with aplastic anemia. Each CDR3 is given with its conserved first and last residue. Fields, in order: CDR3 length, D gene, J gene, V gene, clone size, CDR3 DNA, CDR3 protein. The D gene is left open where the match is weak. Rows give clone size only sometimes, using once, few, many, or a class for an expanded clone.

CDR3 length: 15; D gene: TRBD2; J gene: TRBJ2-3; V gene: TRBV10-1; clone size: -; CDR3 DNA: TGCGCCAGCAGTGAAACTAGCGGGGGGGAAGATACGCAGTATTTT; CDR3 protein: CASSETSGGEDTQYF
CDR3 length: 15; D gene: -; J gene: TRBJ1-2; V gene: TRBV2; clone size: -; CDR3 DNA: TGTGCCAGCAGCGAAATGGACAGAGCTAACTATGGCTACACCTTC; CDR3 protein: CASSEMDRANYGYTF
CDR3 length: 14; D gene: -; J gene: TRBJ2-3; V gene: TRBV19; clone size: once; CDR3 DNA: TGTGCCAGTAGTATCAGGACTCCCACAGATACGCAGTATTTT; CDR3 protein: CASSIRTPTDTQYF
CDR3 length: 14; D gene: -; J gene: TRBJ2-1; V gene: TRBV20-1; clone size: once; CDR3 DNA: TGCAGTGCTGTAGGGACTTCCGCCTACAATGAGCAGTTCTTC; CDR3 protein: CSAVGTSAYNEQFF
CDR3 length: 15; D gene: -; J gene: TRBJ1-6; V gene: TRBV10-3; clone size: -; CDR3 DNA: TGTGCCATCAGTGGGGACACCCTCGGGGTTTCACCCCTCCACTTT; CDR3 protein: CAISGDTLGVSPLHF
CDR3 length: 14; D gene: -; J gene: TRBJ1-6; V gene: TRBV10-3; clone size: -; CDR3 DNA: TGTGCCATCAGTGAGTCAGGGTTTGGTTCACCCCTCCACTTT; CDR3 protein: CAISESGFGSPLHF
CDR3 length: 17; D gene: -; J gene: TRBJ1-2; V gene: TRBV9; clone size: -; CDR3 DNA: TGTGCCAGCAGCGCTGGGGGGGGATTAGTAGCGAACTATGGCTACACCTTC; CDR3 protein: CASSAGGGLVANYGYTF
CDR3 length: 16; D gene: -; J gene: TRBJ1-6; V gene: TRBV11-1; clone size: -; CDR3 DNA: TGTGCCAGCAGCTTTAACGGGGGCCAGAAAAATTCACCCCTCCACTTT; CDR3 protein: CASSFNGGQKNSPLHF
CDR3 length: 15; D gene: TRBD2; J gene: TRBJ2-3; V gene: TRBV7-9; clone size: many; CDR3 DNA: TGTGCCAGCAGCTTAGGCGGGGGGAATACAGATACGCAGTATTTT; CDR3 protein: CASSLGGGNTDTQYF
CDR3 length: 16; D gene: TRBD2; J gene: TRBJ2-3; V gene: TRBV7-8; clone size: -; CDR3 DNA: TGTGCCAGCAGCTTAATGCGGGGGATATACTACAATGAGCAGTATTTT; CDR3 protein: CASSLMRGIYYNEQYF
CDR3 length: 12; D gene: -; J gene: TRBJ1-1; V gene: TRBV7-9; clone size: -; CDR3 DNA: TGTGCCAGCAGTGACCTTGTAGGTGATGCTTTCTTT; CDR3 protein: CASSDLVGDAFF
CDR3 length: 10; D gene: -; J gene: TRBJ1-1; V gene: TRBV2; clone size: many; CDR3 DNA: TGTGCCAGCATAACGACCGAAGCTTTCTTT; CDR3 protein: CASITTEAFF
CDR3 length: 16; D gene: TRBD1; J gene: TRBJ2-7; V gene: TRBV9; clone size: -; CDR3 DNA: TGTGCCAGTTCGGGCCCGACGGGACAGGCCCCCTACGAGCAGTACTTC; CDR3 protein: CASSGPTGQAPYEQYF
CDR3 length: 10; D gene: -; J gene: TRBJ2-2; V gene: TRBV29-1; clone size: -; CDR3 DNA: TGCAGCTTCACCTCCGGGGAGCTGTTTTTT; CDR3 protein: CSFTSGELFF
CDR3 length: 16; D gene: -; J gene: TRBJ2-6; V gene: TRBV7-2; clone size: -; CDR3 DNA: TGTGCCAGCAGCTTAGCGGCGGTAGCTGGGGCCAACGTCCTGACTTTC; CDR3 protein: CASSLAAVAGANVLTF
CDR3 length: 13; D gene: TRBD1; J gene: TRBJ2-1; V gene: TRBV24-1; clone size: -; CDR3 DNA: TGTGCCACGGCCCCCCACAGGGGTGATGAGCAGTTCTTC; CDR3 protein: CATAPHRGDEQFF
CDR3 length: 15; D gene: TRBD1; J gene: TRBJ1-2; V gene: TRBV7-9; clone size: -; CDR3 DNA: TGCGCCAGCAGCCAATGGGGGGACAGTGGGGTTGGCTACACCTTC; CDR3 protein: CASSQWGDSGVGYTF
CDR3 length: 13; D gene: TRBD1; J gene: TRBJ2-3; V gene: TRBV25-1; clone size: -; CDR3 DNA: TGTGCCAGCAGTCGGACAGGGGGGGATACGCAGTATTTT; CDR3 protein: CASSRTGGDTQYF
CDR3 length: 14; D gene: -; J gene: TRBJ2-5; V gene: TRBV6-1; clone size: -; CDR3 DNA: TGTGCCAGCACCGCACAACAGCTGACGGGTACCCAGTACTTC; CDR3 protein: CASTAQQLTGTQYF
CDR3 length: 13; D gene: -; J gene: TRBJ1-1; V gene: TRBV4-1; clone size: many; CDR3 DNA: TGCGCCAGCAGCCAAAATCTGAACACTGAAGCTTTCTTT; CDR3 protein: CASSQNLNTEAFF
CDR3 length: 12; D gene: -; J gene: TRBJ1-1; V gene: TRBV9; clone size: medium-sized; CDR3 DNA: TGTGCCAGCAGCGCGTACCAGGCTGAAGCTTTCTTT; CDR3 protein: CASSAYQAEAFF
CDR3 length: 17; D gene: TRBD1; J gene: TRBJ1-2; V gene: TRBV7-9; clone size: many; CDR3 DNA: TGTGCCAGCAGCTTAGCTAGGACAGGGTGGCTGGAGAGTGGCTACACCTTC; CDR3 protein: CASSLARTGWLESGYTF
CDR3 length: 14; D gene: TRBD1; J gene: TRBJ1-2; V gene: TRBV5-1; clone size: -; CDR3 DNA: TGCGCCAGCCGACCTGAGACAGGGGTAGGAGGCTACACCTTC; CDR3 protein: CASRPETGVGGYTF
CDR3 length: 16; D gene: -; J gene: TRBJ1-2; V gene: TRBV20-1; clone size: many; CDR3 DNA: TGCAGTGCTAGAGATCCCGGGAAGCCTCGGGAGTATGGCTACACCTTC; CDR3 protein: CSARDPGKPREYGYTF
CDR3 length: 13; D gene: -; J gene: TRBJ1-5; V gene: TRBV10-3; clone size: -; CDR3 DNA: TGTGCCATCAGTGAGTCGTTCAATCAGCCCCAGCATTTT; CDR3 protein: CAISESFNQPQHF
CDR3 length: 14; D gene: TRBD1; J gene: TRBJ2-5; V gene: TRBV10-3; clone size: -; CDR3 DNA: TGTGCCATCAGCGAGGACAGGGGGCAAGAGACCCAGTACTTC; CDR3 protein: CAISEDRGQETQYF
CDR3 length: 13; D gene: TRBD2; J gene: TRBJ2-5; V gene: TRBV10-3; clone size: -; CDR3 DNA: TGTGCCATCAGTGGGGGACTAGCTGAGACCCAGTACTTC; CDR3 protein: CAISGGLAETQYF
CDR3 length: 12; D gene: -; J gene: TRBJ1-1; V gene: TRBV7-8; clone size: -; CDR3 DNA: TGTGCCAGCAGCCGTGGGCGGACTGAAGCTTTCTTT; CDR3 protein: CASSRGRTEAFF
CDR3 length: 16; D gene: -; J gene: TRBJ1-2; V gene: TRBV5-6; clone size: -; CDR3 DNA: TGTGCCAGCAGCACAACCACGCTAGACGGGCAGGATGGCTACACCTTC; CDR3 protein: CASSTTTLDGQDGYTF
CDR3 length: 15; D gene: -; J gene: TRBJ1-4; V gene: TRBV4-3; clone size: many; CDR3 DNA: TGCGCCAGCAGCCAGGATTCAGGGGCTGATGAAAAACTGTTTTTT; CDR3 protein: CASSQDSGADEKLFF
CDR3 length: 14; D gene: TRBD1; J gene: TRBJ2-7; V gene: TRBV15; clone size: -; CDR3 DNA: TGTGCCACTGCGAAGGGACAGACTCCCTACGAGCAGTACTTC; CDR3 protein: CATAKGQTPYEQYF
CDR3 length: 15; D gene: TRBD1; J gene: TRBJ1-5; V gene: TRBV19; clone size: -; CDR3 DNA: TGTGCCAGTACCAGACCTGGGACAGGCGGTCAGCCCCAGCATTTT; CDR3 protein: CASTRPGTGGQPQHF
CDR3 length: 15; D gene: -; J gene: TRBJ1-2; V gene: TRBV7-9; clone size: many; CDR3 DNA: TGTGCCAGCAGCCGGACGGGGGGGGTTCACTATGGCTACACCTTC; CDR3 protein: CASSRTGGVHYGYTF
CDR3 length: 14; D gene: TRBD2; J gene: TRBJ2-1; V gene: TRBV20-1; clone size: -; CDR3 DNA: TGCAGTGCCCCGACTAGCCGGGCCTACAATGAGCAGTTCTTC; CDR3 protein: CSAPTSRAYNEQFF
CDR3 length: 13; D gene: TRBD1; J gene: TRBJ2-7; V gene: TRBV2; clone size: -; CDR3 DNA: TGTGCCAGCAAGGGGACAGGGGTGTCCGAGCAGTACTTC; CDR3 protein: CASKGTGVSEQYF
CDR3 length: 13; D gene: TRBD1; J gene: TRBJ1-1; V gene: TRBV20-1; clone size: many; CDR3 DNA: TGCAGTGCTGGGGGCCAGGGGGACACTGAAGCTTTCTTT; CDR3 protein: CSAGGQGDTEAFF
CDR3 length: 15; D gene: -; J gene: TRBJ2-1; V gene: TRBV9; clone size: many; CDR3 DNA: TGTGCCAGCAGCGTAGGGGATGCAACCTACAATGAGCAGTTCTTC; CDR3 protein: CASSVGDATYNEQFF
CDR3 length: 15; D gene: TRBD2; J gene: TRBJ2-1; V gene: TRBV9; clone size: -; CDR3 DNA: TGTGCCAGCAGCGACGGGACTAGCGAAAACAATGAGCAGTTCTTC; CDR3 protein: CASSDGTSENNEQFF
CDR3 length: 13; D gene: -; J gene: TRBJ1-1; V gene: TRBV29-1; clone size: -; CDR3 DNA: TGCAGCGCGGTAGGGGATTATAGCACTGAAGCTTTCTTT; CDR3 protein: CSAVGDYSTEAFF
CDR3 length: 13; D gene: TRBD1; J gene: TRBJ1-5; V gene: TRBV10-1; clone size: -; CDR3 DNA: TGCGCCAGCTCGCAGGGGGCGAATCAGCCCCAGCATTTT; CDR3 protein: CASSQGANQPQHF
CDR3 length: 15; D gene: -; J gene: TRBJ1-5; V gene: TRBV19; clone size: -; CDR3 DNA: TGTGCCGGTAGTCTCCGAGACAGACTTTATCAGCCCCAGCATTTT; CDR3 protein: CAGSLRDRLYQPQHF
CDR3 length: 16; D gene: -; J gene: TRBJ2-1; V gene: TRBV7-9; clone size: many; CDR3 DNA: TGTGCCAGCAGCTCCGGGGGTCCCAGCTCCTACAATGAGCAGTTCTTC; CDR3 protein: CASSSGGPSSYNEQFF
CDR3 length: 13; D gene: -; J gene: TRBJ2-7; V gene: TRBV10-2; clone size: -; CDR3 DNA: TGCGCCAGCAGTGACAGCCACTTCTACGAGCAGTACTTC; CDR3 protein: CASSDSHFYEQYF
CDR3 length: 15; D gene: -; J gene: TRBJ1-6; V gene: TRBV15; clone size: -; CDR3 DNA: TGTGCCACCAGCAGAGATAGACAGGCCAATTCACCCCTCCACTTT; CDR3 protein: CATSRDRQANSPLHF
CDR3 length: 15; D gene: TRBD1; J gene: TRBJ1-2; V gene: TRBV19; clone size: few; CDR3 DNA: TGTGCCAGTAGCCCCTGGGAGGGGGCGGGCTATGGCTACACCTTC; CDR3 protein: CASSPWEGAGYGYTF
CDR3 length: 12; D gene: -; J gene: TRBJ1-6; V gene: TRBV2; clone size: -; CDR3 DNA: TGTGCCAGCAGGTCGAGTGGATTCCCCCTCCACTTT; CDR3 protein: CASRSSGFPLHF
CDR3 length: 13; D gene: -; J gene: TRBJ2-3; V gene: TRBV2; clone size: -; CDR3 DNA: TGTGCCAGCAGTGTCACAGATTCAGATACGCAGTATTTT; CDR3 protein: CASSVTDSDTQYF
CDR3 length: 13; D gene: TRBD1; J gene: TRBJ1-2; V gene: TRBV29-1; clone size: -; CDR3 DNA: TGCAGCGTTGCGACAGGGGGGACCTATGGCTACACCTTC; CDR3 protein: CSVATGGTYGYTF
CDR3 length: 12; D gene: -; J gene: TRBJ2-2; V gene: TRBV2; clone size: -; CDR3 DNA: TGTGCCAGCAGTGTACCCACCGGGGAGCTGTTTTTT; CDR3 protein: CASSVPTGELFF
CDR3 length: 14; D gene: -; J gene: TRBJ2-1; V gene: TRBV19; clone size: few; CDR3 DNA: TGTGCCAGTATGGGGACGGCTTCCTACAATGAGCAGTTCTTC; CDR3 protein: CASMGTASYNEQFF
CDR3 length: 16; D gene: TRBD1; J gene: TRBJ1-2; V gene: TRBV24-1; clone size: -; CDR3 DNA: TGTGCCACCAGTGAATCGGGGACAGGGGTCTTCTATGGCTACACCTTC; CDR3 protein: CATSESGTGVFYGYTF
CDR3 length: 15; D gene: -; J gene: TRBJ1-5; V gene: TRBV7-8; clone size: many; CDR3 DNA: TGTGCCAGCAGCGTACAGGGTGTCGGGGATCAGCCCCAGCATTTT; CDR3 protein: CASSVQGVGDQPQHF
CDR3 length: 16; D gene: TRBD2; J gene: TRBJ2-7; V gene: TRBV25-1; clone size: -; CDR3 DNA: TGTGCCAGCAGTGGTCCGGGACTAGCGGTCTCCTACGAGCAGTACTTC; CDR3 protein: CASSGPGLAVSYEQYF
CDR3 length: 12; D gene: -; J gene: TRBJ1-1; V gene: TRBV5-8; clone size: -; CDR3 DNA: TGTGCCAGCAGCTTGTGGACCCAAGAAGCTTTCTTT; CDR3 protein: CASSLWTQEAFF
CDR3 length: 14; D gene: TRBD1; J gene: TRBJ1-2; V gene: TRBV20-1; clone size: -; CDR3 DNA: TGCAGTGCCCTCGTCGCGACAGGGGTCGACGGCTACACCTTC; CDR3 protein: CSALVATGVDGYTF
CDR3 length: 15; D gene: TRBD1; J gene: TRBJ1-3; V gene: TRBV10-3; clone size: -; CDR3 DNA: TGTGCCATCAGTGACCCCGGACAGGGCAGAAACACCATATATTTT; CDR3 protein: CAISDPGQGRNTIYF
CDR3 length: 17; D gene: TRBD1; J gene: TRBJ1-1; V gene: TRBV7-9; clone size: many; CDR3 DNA: TGTGCCAGCTCGAAGCAGGGGGCCGCATCCTGGAACACTGAAGCTTTCTTT; CDR3 protein: CASSKQGAASWNTEAFF
CDR3 length: 12; D gene: TRBD1; J gene: TRBJ2-3; V gene: TRBV20-1; clone size: -; CDR3 DNA: TGCAGTGAGGACAGGAGCACAGATACGCAGTATTTT; CDR3 protein: CSEDRSTDTQYF
CDR3 length: 15; D gene: TRBD2; J gene: TRBJ2-7; V gene: TRBV2; clone size: -; CDR3 DNA: TGTGCCAGCAGTTACTCTAGCGGGAGGGTTTACGAGCAGTACTTC; CDR3 protein: CASSYSSGRVYEQYF